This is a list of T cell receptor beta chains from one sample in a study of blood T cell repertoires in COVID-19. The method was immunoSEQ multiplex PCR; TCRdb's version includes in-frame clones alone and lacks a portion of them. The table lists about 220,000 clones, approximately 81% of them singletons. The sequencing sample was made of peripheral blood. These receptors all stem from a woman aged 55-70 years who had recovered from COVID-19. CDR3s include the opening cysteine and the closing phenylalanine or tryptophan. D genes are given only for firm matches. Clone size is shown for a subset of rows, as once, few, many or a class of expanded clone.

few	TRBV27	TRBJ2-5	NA	TGTGCCAGCAGTGCCCTTACAGGGTCGGAGACCCAGTACTTC	CASSALTGSETQYF
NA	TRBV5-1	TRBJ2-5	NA	TGCGCCAGCAGATCGGACTTTCAAGAGACCCAGTACTTC	CASRSDFQETQYF
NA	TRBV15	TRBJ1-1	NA	TGTGCCACCAGCAGAACAGGGAACACTGAAGCTTTCTTT	CATSRTGNTEAFF
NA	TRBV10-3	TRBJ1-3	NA	TGTGCCATCAGTGCGAACGGGGGTCCTGGAAACACCATATATTTT	CAISANGGPGNTIYF
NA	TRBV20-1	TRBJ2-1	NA	TGCAGTGCTATCCGACTCGATGAGCAGTTCTTC	CSAIRLDEQFF
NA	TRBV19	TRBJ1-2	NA	TGTGCCAGTAGTATAGCGGGGGACTCCCGATGGGGCTACACCTTC	CASSIAGDSRWGYTF
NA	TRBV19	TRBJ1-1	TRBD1	TGTGCCAGTACCAATCGGGACAGAAACACTGAAGCTTTCTTT	CASTNRDRNTEAFF
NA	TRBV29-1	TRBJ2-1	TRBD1	TGCAGCGTTGAGGGACAGGGCACTTACAATGAGCAGTTCTTC	CSVEGQGTYNEQFF
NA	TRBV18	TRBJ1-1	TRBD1	TGTGCCAGCTCACAAAGGACAGGGGGATTGGCGGCTGAAGCTTTCTTT	CASSQRTGGLAAEAFF
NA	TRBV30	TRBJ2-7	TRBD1	TGTGCCTGGGGGCCTGGACAGGGGGCTGACGAGCAGTACTTC	CAWGPGQGADEQYF